This T cell receptor (beta chain) originates from a study of T-cell reconstitution after alpha-beta-depleted transplantation in children. Regarding the study as a whole: T-cell counts and diversity at one year post-transplant came mainly from newly produced T cells.

With 6 bases removed from V and 0 bases from J, the gap between germline ends came to 15 bases. Germline CDR1 SGHTA, CDR2 FQGNSA. This CDR3 comprises 15 residues. Molecular barcoding with unique molecular identifiers was used for the TCRbeta library. In TCRdb, the PCR reads were re-called with MiXCR into one record per CDR3 protein. The sample holds around 270,000 distinct CDR3 sequences; 7.5% to 9% are singletons and the top ten take about 8.2%. As to this clonotype: Its target is unknown.

This clonotype was obtained from a female patient aged 2 to 10 who had a stem cell transplant for Fanconi anemia, so the T cells may come from the graft donor. This sequence joins TRBV7-2 and TRBJ2-7, with a weak D call TRBD2 (6 bases). The material sequenced was peripheral blood, taken 360 days after TCRalphabeta/CD19-depleted stem cell transplant. The DNA of the CDR3 is TGTGCCAGCAGGGAGGGACGTCTGAGCTCCTACGAGCAGTACTTC. The encoded protein is CASREGRLSSYEQYF.